These 10 T cell receptor beta chains originate from one sample sequenced in a study of blood T cell repertoires in COVID-19. Using immunoSEQ multiplex PCR, the repertoire was profiled, and TCRdb retains in-frame clones only, with some absent. The sample shows about 84,000 clones, about 83% of them seen only once. The sequenced material came from peripheral blood. Receptor source: a woman aged 80 or over with acute or convalescent COVID-19.

The chain is built from TRBV2 and TRBJ2-6; maybe TRBD1 (6 bases). CDR3 size: 18 residues. V dropped 3 bases and J dropped 2 bases, with 17 bases sitting between them. Germline CDR1 SNHLY, CDR2 FYNNEI. The CDR3 nucleotides are TGTGCCAGCAGTGATTACAGGGATTCTATTCCTGGGGCCAACGTCCTGACTTTC. Encoded protein: CASSDYRDSIPGANVLTF. The whole variable domain, remainder taken from reference TRBV2 and TRBJ2-6, is EPEVTQTPSHQVTQMGQEVILRCVPISNHLYFYWYRQILGQKVEFLVSFYNNEISEKSEIFDDQFSVERPDGSNFTLKIRSTKLEDSAMYFCASSDYRDSIPGANVLTFGAGSRLTVL.

V is TRBV10-3 and J is TRBJ2-2; D is ambiguous. This CDR3 is 17 amino acids long. CDR1 is ENHRY, CDR2 SYGVKD, per germline. V shed 0 bases and J shed 0 bases, with 11 bases lying between them. CDR3 sequence: CAISESRPYANTGELFF. For the CDR3, the DNA is TGTGCCATCAGTGAGTCGCGTCCGTACGCGAACACCGGGGAGCTGTTTTTT.

V is TRBV9 and J is TRBJ1-3; TRBD1 aligns across 8 bases. V lost 0 bases to trimming and J lost 0 bases; unmatched junction nucleotides: 2. Germline CDR1 is SGDLS and CDR2 is YYNGEE. The CDR3 sequence is 16 residues long. The CDR3 sequence is CASSVGTGGSGNTIYF. CDR3 DNA sequence: TGTGCCAGCAGCGTAGGAACAGGGGGCTCTGGAAACACCATATATTTT.

This clone was counted a single time. V and J are TRBV13 and TRBJ2-3, with 11 positions matching TRBD2. CDR3 size: 14 residues. CDR1 PRHDT and CDR2 FYEKMQ come from the germline V gene (reference sequence). Trimming took 4 bases from V and 14 from J; bases not matched to a gene: 11. CDR3 loop: CASSSILAGDLPYF. The CDR3, as DNA: TGTGCCAGCAGCTCCATACTAGCGGGAGACCTACCGTATTTT.

The chain has TRBV5-4 and TRBJ2-5; possible D gene TRBD2, 5 bases. The germline V and J ends were trimmed by 0 bases and 2 bases, with 14 bases remaining between them. This CDR3 comprises 16 residues. Germline assignment: CDR1 SGHNT and CDR2 YYREEE (reference sequence). This CDR3 reads CASSLGSVSGQETQYF. DNA for the CDR3: TGTGCCAGCAGCTTGGGGAGCGTCTCGGGGCAAGAGACCCAGTACTTC.

The rearrangement links TRBV4-3 to TRBJ2-1; TRBD1 aligns across 7 bases. There are 15 residues in the CDR3. V was pared by 0 bases and J by 4 bases, with 3 bases of the junction left unmatched. Germline CDR1 reads LGHNA; CDR2 reads YSLEER. The CDR3 is CASSQDGTDYNEQFF. The CDR3 region has the DNA TGCGCCAGCAGCCAAGATGGGACAGATTACAATGAGCAGTTCTTC.

About this clone itself: Additional DNA sequences in this sample encode the identical CDR3. The genes are TRBV5-1 and TRBJ2-7, with TRBD2 identical over 9 bases. Germline CDR1 reads SGHRS; CDR2 reads YFSETQ. This CDR3 contains 14 residues. Trimming cost V 4 bases and J 1 base; bases outside gene matches: 3. CDR3 in amino acids: CASSLTSGSYEQYF. The CDR3 bases are TGCGCCAGCAGCCTGACTAGCGGTTCCTACGAGCAGTACTTC.

The chain joins TRBV7-2 to TRBJ1-5; D perhaps matches TRBD1 (5 bases). V lost 5 bases and J lost 4, with 12 bases in between. The CDR3 has 14 amino acids. Germline lookup yields CDR1 SGHTA and CDR2 FQGNSA. CDR3 sequence: CASSPGRGNQPQHF. The CDR3, as DNA: TGTGCCAGCAGCCCCGGTCGGGGGAATCAGCCCCAGCATTTT.

CDR3 loop: CASSLAGGSGGELFF. The CDR3 DNA sequence: TGCGCCAGCAGCTTGGCGGGCGGGAGCGGCGGGGAGCTGTTTTTT. The V gene is TRBV5-1, the J gene TRBJ2-2; 7 bases fit TRBD2. This CDR3 has 15 amino acids. V lost 0 bases, J lost 7 bases, and 6 bases stayed unmatched. Germline V gene sequence: CDR1 SGHRS, CDR2 YFSETQ.

CDR3: CASRGGGTDTQYF. The CDR3 DNA reads as TGTGCCAGCAGGGGAGGGGGGACAGATACGCAGTATTTT. V and J are TRBV2 and TRBJ2-3; D possibly corresponds to TRBD2 (7 bases). Germline V gene sequence: CDR1 SNHLY, CDR2 FYNNEI. Trimming took 6 bases from V and 3 from J, leaving 10 bases between them. The CDR3 consists of 13 residues. Supplemented by reference TRBV2 and TRBJ2-3, the full variable domain reads EPEVTQTPSHQVTQMGQEVILRCVPISNHLYFYWYRQILGQKVEFLVSFYNNEISEKSEIFDDQFSVERPDGSNFTLKIRSTKLEDSAMYFCASRGGGTDTQYFGPGTRLTVL.